Detailed here is one T cell receptor beta chain. Generated by immunoSEQ multiplex PCR, the TCRdb table keeps only in-frame clones and is missing some. This table holds around 100,000 clones, 85% to 95% found once. Trimming at V came to 3 bases and at J to 5 bases, leaving 6 bases not matched to a gene. Germline V gene sequence: CDR1 SGHVS, CDR2 FNYEAQ. The CDR3 consists of 14 residues. This record belongs to a study of technical replicates of blood from several donors. This TCR came from a human donor in good health. The chain carries TRBV7-6 and TRBJ2-5; TRBD1 matches 7 bases. The sequencing sample was made of T cells isolated from PBMCs. This CDR3 reads CASSFSVRGETQYF. The CDR3 nucleotides are TGTGCCAGCAGCTTTTCGGTCAGGGGGGAGACCCAGTACTTC.